Each of the 5 T cell receptor beta chains below was sequenced from the same sample in a study of blood T cell repertoires in COVID-19. Assay: immunoSEQ multiplex PCR; the TCRdb copy retains only in-frame clones and omits some. The sample has around 23,000 clones, approximately 89% seen once. Sequencing was done on a sample of peripheral blood. The receptors derive from a human donor in a cohort sampled during active COVID-19.

V gene TRBV5-1 combines with J gene TRBJ2-2, with TRBD1 as a possible D gene (6 bases). The germline V gene has CDR1 SGHRS and CDR2 YFSETQ. The V end lost 0 bases, the J end lost 6 bases, and 12 bases lay between the germline ends. The CDR3 contains 15 residues. CDR3 nucleotide sequence: TGCGCCAGCAGCTTGGACAGGGCTTGGCCCGGGGAGCTGTTTTTT. Its translation is CASSLDRAWPGELFF.

CDR3: CASSLPDRVAHEQYF. CDR3 bases: TGTGCCAGCTCACTACCGGACAGGGTAGCCCACGAGCAGTACTTC. The chain is built from TRBV18 and TRBJ2-7, with TRBD1 matching 8 bases. CDR1 and CDR2 (germline): KGHSH, LQKENI. V gave up 4 bases and J gave up 5 bases; unmatched junction bases: 10. CDR3 length: 15 residues.

V and J are TRBV7-2 and TRBJ2-7, with D uncertain. CDR3 length equals 15 residues. Trimming removed 2 bases from V and 4 bases from J, with 15 bases in between. The V gene's germline CDR1 is SGHTA and CDR2 FQGNSA. The CDR3: CASSLWRTRNYEQYF. DNA for the CDR3: TGTGCCAGCAGCTTATGGCGCACCAGGAATTACGAGCAGTACTTC.

The V and J genes are TRBV4-3 and TRBJ1-2, with a tentative D call TRBD1 (5 bases). The germline V gene has CDR1 LGHNA and CDR2 YSLEER. V was shortened by 5 bases and J by 8 bases, with 12 bases between the two germline ends. The CDR3 loop spans 12 amino acids. The CDR3 reads CASSGQGRGYTF. The CDR3 region has the DNA TGCGCCAGCAGCGGACAAGGACGGGGCTACACCTTC.

This sequence joins TRBV30 and TRBJ1-6, with 7 bases matching TRBD1. This CDR3 is built from 15 residues. V was clipped by 5 bases and J by 4 bases; unmatched bases: 8. Looked up from germline, CDR1 is GTSNPN and CDR2 is SVGIG (reference sequence). The CDR3 spells CAWGRDSHYNSPLHF. The CDR3, as DNA: TGTGCCTGGGGAAGGGACAGCCATTATAATTCACCCCTCCACTTT.